The clone carrying this T cell receptor beta chain was counted a few times. The antigen remains unidentified. This sample stems from a study of T-cell memory formation after mild COVID-19. In TCRdb, the 5' RACE reads were re-called with MiXCR into one record per CDR3 protein. In the table there are around 300,000 distinct CDR3 sequences, around 13% of which are singletons. Trimming took off 3 bases at V and 9 bases at J, with 11 bases between the two ends. Per the germline V gene, CDR1 is LNHDA and CDR2 is SQIVND (reference sequence). The CDR3 is 13 residues long. Whole-study findings and limits: Among CD4+ contracting clones, most were CM and EM, and CD8+ ones EMRA. Later expanders leaned CD4+, whereas day 15 to 85 contracting clones were balanced CD4/CD8.

This sequence joins TRBV19 and TRBJ2-2, with D hard to call. The sequencing sample was made of PBMCs or a T cell subset sorted from them (not recorded which). This clonotype originated in a man younger than 30 who had mild COVID-19 (a few samples of this study predate the infection). Cell type and time point are not known. This CDR3 is CASSIVPTRELFF. The DNA of the CDR3 is TGTGCCAGTAGTATCGTCCCAACCAGGGAGCTGTTTTTT.